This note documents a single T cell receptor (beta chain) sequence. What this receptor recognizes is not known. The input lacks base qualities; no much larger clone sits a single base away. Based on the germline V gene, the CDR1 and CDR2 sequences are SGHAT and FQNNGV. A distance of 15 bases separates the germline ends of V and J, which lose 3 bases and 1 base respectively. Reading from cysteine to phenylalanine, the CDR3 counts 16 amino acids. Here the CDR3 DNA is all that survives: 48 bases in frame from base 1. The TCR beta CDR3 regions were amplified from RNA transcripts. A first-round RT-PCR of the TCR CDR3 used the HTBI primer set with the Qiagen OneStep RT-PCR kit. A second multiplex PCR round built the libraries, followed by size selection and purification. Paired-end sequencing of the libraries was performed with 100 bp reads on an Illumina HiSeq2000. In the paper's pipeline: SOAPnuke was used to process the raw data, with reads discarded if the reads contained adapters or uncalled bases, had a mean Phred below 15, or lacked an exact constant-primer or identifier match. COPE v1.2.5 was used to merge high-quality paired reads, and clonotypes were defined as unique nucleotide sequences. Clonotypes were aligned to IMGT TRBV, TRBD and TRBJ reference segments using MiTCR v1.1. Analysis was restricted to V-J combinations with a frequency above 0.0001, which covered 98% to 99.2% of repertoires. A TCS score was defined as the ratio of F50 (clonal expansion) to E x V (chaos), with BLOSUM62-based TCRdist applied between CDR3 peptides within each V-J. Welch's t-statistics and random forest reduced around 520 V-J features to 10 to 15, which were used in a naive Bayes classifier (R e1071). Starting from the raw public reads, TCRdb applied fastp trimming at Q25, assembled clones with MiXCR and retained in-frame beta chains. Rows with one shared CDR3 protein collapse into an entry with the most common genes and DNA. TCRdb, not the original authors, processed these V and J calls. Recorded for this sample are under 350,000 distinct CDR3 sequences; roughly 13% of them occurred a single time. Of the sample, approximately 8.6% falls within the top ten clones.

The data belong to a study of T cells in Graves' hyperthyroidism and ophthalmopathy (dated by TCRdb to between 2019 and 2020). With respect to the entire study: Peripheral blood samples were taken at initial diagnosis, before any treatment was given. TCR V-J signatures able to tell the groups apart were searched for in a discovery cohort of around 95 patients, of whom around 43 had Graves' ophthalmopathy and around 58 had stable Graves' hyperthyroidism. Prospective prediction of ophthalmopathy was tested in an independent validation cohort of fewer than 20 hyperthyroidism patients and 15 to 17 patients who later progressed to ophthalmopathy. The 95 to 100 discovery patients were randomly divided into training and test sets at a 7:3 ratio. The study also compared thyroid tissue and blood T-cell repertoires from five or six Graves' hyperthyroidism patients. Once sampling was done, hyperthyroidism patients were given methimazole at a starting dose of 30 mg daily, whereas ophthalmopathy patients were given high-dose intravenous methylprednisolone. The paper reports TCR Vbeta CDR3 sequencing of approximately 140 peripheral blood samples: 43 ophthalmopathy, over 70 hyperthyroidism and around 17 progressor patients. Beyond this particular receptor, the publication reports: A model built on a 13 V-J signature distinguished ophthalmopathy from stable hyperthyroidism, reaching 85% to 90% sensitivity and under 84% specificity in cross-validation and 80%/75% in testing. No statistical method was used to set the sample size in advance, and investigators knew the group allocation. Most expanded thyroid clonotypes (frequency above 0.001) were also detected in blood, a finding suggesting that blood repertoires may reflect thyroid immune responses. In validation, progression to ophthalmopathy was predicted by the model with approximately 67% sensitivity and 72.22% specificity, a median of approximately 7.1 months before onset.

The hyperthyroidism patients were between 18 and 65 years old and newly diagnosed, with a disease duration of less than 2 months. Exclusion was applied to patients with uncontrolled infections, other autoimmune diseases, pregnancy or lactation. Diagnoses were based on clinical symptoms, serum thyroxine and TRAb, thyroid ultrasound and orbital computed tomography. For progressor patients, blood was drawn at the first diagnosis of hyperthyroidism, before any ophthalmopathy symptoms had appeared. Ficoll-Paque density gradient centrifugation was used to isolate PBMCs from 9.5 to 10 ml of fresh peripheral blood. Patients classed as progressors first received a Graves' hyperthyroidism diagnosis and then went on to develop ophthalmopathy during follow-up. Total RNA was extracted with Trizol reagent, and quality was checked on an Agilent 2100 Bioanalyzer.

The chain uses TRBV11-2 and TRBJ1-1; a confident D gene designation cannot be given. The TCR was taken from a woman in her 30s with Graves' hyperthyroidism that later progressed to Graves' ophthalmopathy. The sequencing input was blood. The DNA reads TGTGCCAGCAGCTTCCCGGGGTATGGTGAGAACACTGAAGCTTTCTTT. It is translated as CASSFPGYGENTEAFF.